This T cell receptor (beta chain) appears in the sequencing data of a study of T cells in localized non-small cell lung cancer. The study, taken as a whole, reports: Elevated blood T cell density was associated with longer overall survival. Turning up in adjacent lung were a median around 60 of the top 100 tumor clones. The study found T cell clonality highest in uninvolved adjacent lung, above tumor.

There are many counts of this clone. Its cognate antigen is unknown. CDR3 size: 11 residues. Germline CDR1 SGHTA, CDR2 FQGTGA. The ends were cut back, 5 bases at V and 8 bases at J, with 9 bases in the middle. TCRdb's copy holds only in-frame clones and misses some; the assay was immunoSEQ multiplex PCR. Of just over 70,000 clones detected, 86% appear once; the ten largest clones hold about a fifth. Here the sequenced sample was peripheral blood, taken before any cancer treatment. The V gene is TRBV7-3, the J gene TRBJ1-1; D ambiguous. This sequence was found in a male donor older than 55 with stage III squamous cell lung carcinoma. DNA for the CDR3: TGTGCCAGCAGCCGGGGTGGGGAAGCTTTCTTT. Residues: CASSRGGEAFF.